The 24 T cell receptor beta chains presented below share a single source sample, sequenced in a study of shared clonotypes between healthy human individuals. Method: immunoSEQ multiplex PCR; TCRdb's copy keeps in-frame clones and lacks some. The sample lists 850,000 to 1,200,000 clones, roughly 80% occurring once. What was sequenced was memory CD4+ T cells sorted from blood. Stated subset: CD45RA-negative fraction. The source of these receptors is a man between 18 and 35 years old in good health.

This chain links TRBV25-1 with TRBJ2-2; either TRBD1 or TRBD2 may supply D (5 bases each). The CDR3 extends over 15 amino acids. Trimming cost V 4 bases and J 6 bases, with 15 bases left between them. CDR1 is MGHDK and CDR2 is SYGVNS in the germline V gene. This CDR3 reads CASSVTGTWAGELFF. The CDR3 nucleotides are TGTGCCAGCAGTGTAACCGGGACGTGGGCCGGGGAGCTGTTTTTT. Filled out from reference TRBV25-1 and TRBJ2-2, the complete variable domain reads EADIYQTPRYLVIGTGKKITLECSQTMGHDKMYWYQQDPGMELHLIHYSYGVNSTEKGDLSSESTVSRIRTEHFPLTLESARPSHTSQYLCASSVTGTWAGELFFGEGSRLTVL.

This clone was detected only a few times. The chain couples TRBV6-1 to TRBJ2-2; D remains ambiguous. The CDR3 is 15 residues long. V was cut by 7 bases and J by 0 bases, with 12 bases left in between. Per the germline V gene, CDR1 is MNHNS and CDR2 is SASEGT. Here the CDR3 DNA reads TGTGCCAGCATGCCCCAAGCGACGAACACCGGGGAGCTGTTTTTT. Amino acid sequence: CASMPQATNTGELFF.

CDR3 protein: CASSQHFAGTGELFF. For the CDR3, the DNA is TGTGCCAGCAGCCAACACTTCGCGGGCACCGGGGAGCTGTTTTTT. The V call is TRBV2, the J call TRBJ2-2; the D gene is possibly TRBD2 (5 bases). V shed 6 bases and J shed 4 bases, with 15 bases lying between them. The length of the CDR3 is 15 residues. Germline CDR1 is SNHLY and CDR2 is FYNNEI. Looking up the rest from reference TRBV2 and TRBJ2-2 gives the full variable domain: EPEVTQTPSHQVTQMGQEVILRCVPISNHLYFYWYRQILGQKVEFLVSFYNNEISEKSEIFDDQFSVERPDGSNFTLKIRSTKLEDSAMYFCASSQHFAGTGELFFGEGSRLTVL.

The chain couples TRBV7-6 to TRBJ2-1; TRBD1 or TRBD2 may be the D gene (7 bases each). The ends were cut back, 3 bases at V and 4 bases at J, with 13 bases in the middle. This CDR3 region has 15 residues. Per the germline V gene, CDR1 is SGHVS and CDR2 is FNYEAQ. The CDR3 DNA reads TGTGCCAGCAGCTTCGACAGGGAGGGATACAATGAGCAGTTCTTC. The encoded protein is CASSFDREGYNEQFF.

J is TRBJ1-4 and V is TRBV7-9; D call uncertain. The CDR3 is 16 residues long. The germline V gene encodes CDR1 SEHNR and CDR2 FQNEAQ (reference sequence). The V end lost 3 bases, the J end lost 0 bases, and 11 bases lay between the germline ends. This CDR3 is CASSFSYIATNEKLFF. The DNA of the CDR3 is TGTGCCAGCAGCTTCTCCTACATTGCAACTAATGAAAAACTGTTTTTT.

This clone was detected only once. The rearrangement links TRBV7-6 to TRBJ2-6; D gene unclear. The CDR3 has 16 residues. CDR1 and CDR2 from the germline V gene are SGHVS and FNYEAQ. V was clipped by 5 bases and J by 0 bases, with 11 bases between them. The CDR3: CASSRTPSSGANVLTF. The CDR3 coding sequence is TGTGCCAGCAGCCGGACCCCGAGCTCTGGGGCCAACGTCCTGACTTTC.

The chain combines TRBV9 with TRBJ2-3, with 7 bases that match TRBD2. Germline V lookup: CDR1 SGDLS, CDR2 YYNGEE. Germline trimming cut 3 bases from V and 3 bases from J; bases unmatched to any gene: 13. CDR3 length equals 17 residues. CDR3 residues: CASSAALADYGTDTQYF. As DNA, the CDR3 is TGTGCCAGCAGCGCGGCGCTAGCGGATTACGGGACAGATACGCAGTATTTT.

This chain uses TRBV20-1 with TRBJ1-2; D is undetermined. Germline V gene sequence: CDR1 DFQATT, CDR2 SNEGSKA (reference sequence). Trimming left V 7 bases short and J 8 bases short, with 14 bases between. This CDR3 has 11 amino acids. The CDR3 spells CSVRSGGGYTF. CDR3 nucleotides: TGCAGTGTTCGGTCCGGAGGGGGCTACACCTTC.

The J gene is TRBJ2-7, the V gene TRBV4-1; maybe TRBD1 (5 bases). The CDR3 loop spans 14 amino acids. Germline V lookup: CDR1 MGHRA, CDR2 YSYEKL. The germline V and J ends were trimmed by 0 bases and 3 bases, with 9 bases remaining between them. This CDR3 reads CASSQDPRGYEQYF. The CDR3 DNA sequence: TGCGCCAGCAGCCAAGATCCTAGGGGCTACGAGCAGTACTTC.

V is TRBV30 and J is TRBJ1-3; TRBD1 matches 8 bases. This CDR3 has 14 amino acids. Germline assignment: CDR1 GTSNPN and CDR2 SVGIG (reference sequence). Trimming cost V 5 bases and J 2 bases; bases outside gene matches: 5. The DNA of the CDR3 is TGTGCCTGGGCCCACAGGGGGACTGGAAACACCATATATTTT. It encodes CAWAHRGTGNTIYF.

The CDR3 DNA sequence: TGTGCCAGCAGCGTAGAATCGGCGGGGGCAAGTTCAGTCTATGAGCAGTTCTTC. As protein: CASSVESAGASSVYEQFF. The chain links TRBV9 to TRBJ2-1, with TRBD2 as a possible D gene (7 bases). V lost 0 bases and J 8 bases, leaving 24 bases between the germline ends. Per germline, CDR1 SGDLS and CDR2 YYNGEE. CDR3 size: 18 residues.

This chain uses TRBV5-5 with TRBJ2-7; no clear D. V gave up 0 bases and J gave up 0 bases, with 10 bases separating them. Germline CDR1 reads SGHKS; CDR2 reads YYEKEE (reference sequence). The CDR3 runs to 15 residues. The CDR3 nucleotides are TGTGCCAGCAGCTTGGTTAGCCATGCCTCCTACGAGCAGTACTTC. Translating it yields CASSLVSHASYEQYF.

CDR3 sequence reads: CASSESGGSTDTQYF. CDR3 bases: TGCGCCAGCAGTGAGTCGGGGGGATCGACAGATACGCAGTATTTT. V is TRBV10-2 and J is TRBJ2-3; TRBD2 is a possible D gene (6 bases). The V gene's germline CDR1 is WSHSY and CDR2 SAAADI. With 0 bases removed from V and 3 bases from J, the gap between germline ends came to 10 bases. The CDR3 length is 15 residues.

The chain combines TRBV6-1 with TRBJ2-5; a possible D gene is TRBD2 (6 bases). V was shortened by 1 base and J by 4 bases, with 16 bases between the two germline ends. The CDR3 has 16 residues. CDR1 is MNHNS, CDR2 SASEGT, per germline. DNA for the CDR3: TGTGCCAGCAGTGAAGAGAAGACTAGGTTCTCAGAGACCCAGTACTTC. This sequence encodes CASSEEKTRFSETQYF.

The chain joins TRBV20-1 to TRBJ2-3; perhaps TRBD2 as D (5 bases). Deletions cut 3 bases from V and 7 bases from J, with 8 bases between. The germline CDR1 and CDR2 sequences are DFQATT and SNEGSKA (reference sequence). The CDR3 contains 11 residues. CDR3 DNA: TGCAGTGCTAGTGAGGGATATACGCAGTATTTT. This sequence encodes CSASEGYTQYF.

In DNA form, the CDR3 reads TGTGCCAGCAGTGAAGTCGGGGCGGGGCGTCAGCCCCAGCATTTT. Amino acid sequence: CASSEVGAGRQPQHF. The genes are TRBV6-1 and TRBJ1-5; D may be TRBD1 (5 bases). The CDR3 loop spans 15 amino acids. V was clipped by 1 base and J by 6 bases, with 13 bases between them. Germline-derived CDR1 and CDR2 are MNHNS and SASEGT.

The chain recombines TRBV6-1 with TRBJ1-5; no clear D. The CDR3 loop spans 15 amino acids. Between the trimmed V and J ends, which lost 7 bases and 0 bases, there was a span of 13 bases. Germline values: CDR1 MNHNS, CDR2 SASEGT. The CDR3, as DNA: TGTGCCAGCACCCACACTGGGGATAGCAATCAGCCCCAGCATTTT. This gives the protein CASTHTGDSNQPQHF.

For this clone: This may be a read error: a much more frequent sequence differs by one nucleotide. The same CDR3 also results from other DNA sequences found in this sample. This chain links TRBV11-3 with TRBJ2-5; D is unresolved. This CDR3 has 11 residues. Germline values: CDR1 SGHNT, CDR2 YENEEA. With 1 base removed from V and 5 bases from J, the gap between germline ends came to 2 bases. CDR3 residues: CASSLGETQYF. CDR3 nucleotides: TGTGCCAGCAGCTTAGGGGAGACCCAGTACTTC.

There are a few counts of this clone. Other DNA sequences of this sample code for an identical CDR3. CDR3 coding DNA: TGTGCCTGGGGTACAGGGGGCGGACAGCCCCAGCATTTT. It specifies CAWGTGGGQPQHF. The rearrangement joins TRBV30 to TRBJ1-5; TRBD1 agrees at 9 bases. Germline V gene lookup returns CDR1 GTSNPN and CDR2 SVGIG (reference sequence). The V gene end was trimmed by 5 bases and the J gene end by 7 bases; junction bases not matched to a gene: 6. This CDR3 contains 13 residues.

In this sample, this clone turned up once. The chain links TRBV2 to TRBJ2-1, with 7 bases matching TRBD1. Unmatched junction bases numbered 7, after V lost 8 bases and J lost 3 bases. Germline CDR1 is SNHLY and CDR2 is FYNNEI. This CDR3 contains 14 residues. The CDR3 region has the DNA TGTGCCAGCCGCTTCGGGACAGACTACAATGAGCAGTTCTTC. Protein sequence: CASRFGTDYNEQFF.

The chain uses TRBV2 and TRBJ1-3; TRBD1 matches 7 bases. CDR3 length equals 19 residues. Unmatched junction bases numbered 20, after V lost 9 bases and J lost 0 bases. CDR1 SNHLY and CDR2 FYNNEI come from the germline V gene. The CDR3 nucleotides are TGTGCCAGTAGCCCAATTCCGGGACAGAAGAAGACCTCTGGAAACACCATATATTTT. Protein: CASSPIPGQKKTSGNTIYF.

The chain combines TRBV20-1 with TRBJ2-5, with D perhaps TRBD1 (5 bases). The J call may be incorrect, as the DNA end agrees better with TRBJ2-7. The CDR3 spans 11 residues. Germline-derived CDR1 and CDR2 are DFQATT and SNEGSKA (reference sequence). CDR3 residues: CSANQGNEQYF. The CDR3 DNA follows: TGCAGTGCAAACCAGGGTAACGAGCAGTACTTC.

The rearrangement uses TRBV7-9 and TRBJ2-3, with D maybe TRBD2 (7 bases). Trimming left V 5 bases short and J 4 bases short, with 13 bases between. CDR3 length: 14 amino acids. Germline lookup yields CDR1 SEHNR and CDR2 FQNEAQ (reference sequence). CDR3 amino acids: CASSRTGGADTQYF. CDR3 coding DNA: TGTGCCAGCAGCCGAACGGGGGGCGCAGATACGCAGTATTTT.

This clone was found once. Other DNA sequences within the sample encode an identical CDR3. The chain combines TRBV2 with TRBJ2-1; unclear D gene. The ends were cut back, 8 bases at V and 3 bases at J, with 5 bases in the middle. Germline CDR1 reads SNHLY; CDR2 reads FYNNEI. This CDR3 has 11 amino acids. Written as DNA, the CDR3 is TGTGCCAGCTCCCTCTACAATGAGCAGTTCTTC. It codes for CASSLYNEQFF.